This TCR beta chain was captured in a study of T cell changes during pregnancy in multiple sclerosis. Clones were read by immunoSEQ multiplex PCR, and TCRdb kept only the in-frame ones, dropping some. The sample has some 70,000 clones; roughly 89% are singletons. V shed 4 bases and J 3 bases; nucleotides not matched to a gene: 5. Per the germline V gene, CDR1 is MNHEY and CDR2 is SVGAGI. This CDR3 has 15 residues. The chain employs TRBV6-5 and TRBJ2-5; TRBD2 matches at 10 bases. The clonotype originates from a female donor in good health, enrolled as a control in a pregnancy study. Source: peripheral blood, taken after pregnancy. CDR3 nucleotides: TGTGCCAGCAGTTTGGGACTAGCGACCAAAGAGACCCAGTACTTC. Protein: CASSLGLATKETQYF.